A selection of T cell receptor beta chains follows, all from one sample in a study of T cells in Graves' hyperthyroidism and ophthalmopathy. TCRdb processed the multiplex PCR reads anew with MiXCR; each CDR3 protein has one entry. The table has some 350,000 distinct CDR3 sequences, about 25% seen once. Specimen: blood. The receptors stem from a man in his fifties with Graves' hyperthyroidism. The CDR3 runs from the conserved cysteine through the conserved F or W. The D gene is left open where the match is weak. For some rows the clone size is stated as once, few or many, or as a class when expanded; others skip it.

TRBJ2-1	TRBV12-3/TRBV12-4	.	few	TGTGCCAGCAGTTTTGGAGGGCCAGTTGATGAGCAGTTCTTC	CASSFGGPVDEQFF
TRBJ1-1	TRBV5-1	.	.	TGCGCCAGCAGCTTGGTAGGACAAGGGACCCCGAACACTGAAGCTTTCTTT	CASSLVGQGTPNTEAFF
TRBJ1-2	TRBV9	.	.	TGTGCCAGCAGCGTTTCGAGTGGGGCTAACTATGGCTACACCTTC	CASSVSSGANYGYTF
TRBJ2-1	TRBV7-3	TRBD2	.	TGTGCCAGCAGCTCAATAGCGGGACGCGTTTACAATGAGCAGTTCTTC	CASSSIAGRVYNEQFF
TRBJ2-2	TRBV10-3	.	once	TGTGCCATCAGTGAGTCTAGCGGAACTTCGAACACCGGGGAGCTGTTTTTT	CAISESSGTSNTGELFF
TRBJ2-2	TRBV6-1	.	few	TGTGCCAGCACTGGCGCCGGGGAGCTGTTTTTT	CASTGAGELFF
TRBJ2-1	TRBV24-1	TRBD1	.	TGTGCCACCAGTGAGTACCGGGACAGGGATAATGAGCAGTTCTTC	CATSEYRDRDNEQFF
TRBJ1-5	TRBV5-1	.	few	TGCGCCAGCAGCTTGACAGGCGAAGGGAATCAGCCCCAGCATTTT	CASSLTGEGNQPQHF
TRBJ2-7	TRBV18	.	few	TGTGCCAGCTCACCACCAGCCGGCTCCTACGAGCAGTACTTC	CASSPPAGSYEQYF
TRBJ2-3	TRBV30	.	few	TGTGCCTGGAGTGTAAAGACAGGGCGGGGAGATACGCAGTATTTT	CAWSVKTGRGDTQYF
TRBJ1-4	TRBV29-1	TRBD1	.	TGCAGCGCCGGGACAGGGGCCACGGAACTGTTTTTT	CSAGTGATELFF
TRBJ1-2	TRBV2	.	many	TGTGCCAGCAGTGACGTAGGGGGAGGTAACTATGGCTACACCTTC	CASSDVGGGNYGYTF
TRBJ2-3	TRBV29-1	TRBD1	few	TGCAGCGCCTTGCCCCCGGGACAGGGGACGGATACGCAGTATTTT	CSALPPGQGTDTQYF
TRBJ1-1	TRBV3-1	.	many	TGTGCCAGCAGCTTTGGGACACCTGGTGGAACTGAAGCTTTCTTT	CASSFGTPGGTEAFF
TRBJ2-5	TRBV7-8	.	few	TGTGCCAGCAGCTTTTCGTGGGGTGAGACCCAGTACTTC	CASSFSWGETQYF
TRBJ2-1	TRBV20-1	TRBD2	many	TGCAGTGCTTCCCATATTTTGACTAGCGGTACCTACAATGAGCAGTTCTTC	CSASHILTSGTYNEQFF
TRBJ1-6	TRBV6-5	TRBD1	.	TGTGCCAGCAGTTACGGCGACAGGGCTGGATCACCCCTCCACTTT	CASSYGDRAGSPLHF
TRBJ2-1	TRBV12-3/TRBV12-4	TRBD2	.	TGTGCCAGCAGTTTAGCCGGGCTAGCGGGCCACTACAATGAGCAGTTCTTC	CASSLAGLAGHYNEQFF
TRBJ2-7	TRBV2	TRBD2	many	TGTGCCAGCAGAGGGACTAGCAACGAGCAGTACTTC	CASRGTSNEQYF
TRBJ2-3	TRBV29-1	TRBD1	.	TGCAGCGGGACGCCGGGACAGACGCAGTATTTT	CSGTPGQTQYF
TRBJ1-4	TRBV10-3	.	.	TGTGCCAGCAGTTACTTTAAGCCGGCGGATAATGAAAAACTGTTTTTT	CASSYFKPADNEKLFF
TRBJ2-3	TRBV2	TRBD2	many	TGTGCCAGCTCTCGGACTAGCGGGAGAGTGGCAGATACGCAGTATTTT	CASSRTSGRVADTQYF
TRBJ2-3	TRBV18	TRBD2	once	TGTGCCAGCTCACCAGCGGGAGGAGGGACAGATACGCAGTATTTT	CASSPAGGGTDTQYF
TRBJ2-4	TRBV9	TRBD2	once	TGTGCCAGCAGCGTAGAGGGAGGGACTAGCGGGAGTCTAGCCAAAAACATTCAGTACTTC	CASSVEGGTSGSLAKNIQYF
TRBJ1-4	TRBV18	.	.	TGTGCCAGCTCACCGGGGGAGAGTGAAAAACTGTTTTTT	CASSPGESEKLFF
TRBJ2-1	TRBV7-3	TRBD2	.	TGTGCCAGCAGCCAAAGACTAGCGGGCGTGAATGAGCAGTTCTTC	CASSQRLAGVNEQFF
TRBJ2-1	TRBV24-1	TRBD1	few	TGTGCCACCAGTGGAAGAGGAGACAGGGGGTGGTCTGAGCAGTTCTTC	CATSGRGDRGWSEQFF
TRBJ2-3	TRBV5-1	.	many	TGCGCCAGCAGCTTGGAGGGCGGAGGCACAGATACGCAGTATTTT	CASSLEGGGTDTQYF
TRBJ2-5	TRBV19	.	.	TGTGCCAGTAGTACCGAGTACGAAGAGACCCAGTACTTC	CASSTEYEETQYF
TRBJ2-1	TRBV5-1	TRBD2	.	TGTGCCAGCAGCGGGACTAGCGGGAGTTTCGGTGAGCAGTTCTTC	CASSGTSGSFGEQFF
TRBJ2-1	TRBV7-3	.	few	TGTGCCAGCAGCTTGGCGGGAAGTCTCAATGAGCAGTTCTTC	CASSLAGSLNEQFF
TRBJ2-5	TRBV29-1	TRBD1	.	TGCAGCATTCTACAGGGGGCTGAGACCCAGTACTTC	CSILQGAETQYF
TRBJ1-1	TRBV7-2	.	.	TGTGCCAGCAGCTTAGTGCCAGGGAGGACTGAAGCTTTCTTT	CASSLVPGRTEAFF
TRBJ1-1	TRBV7-6	.	.	TGTGCCAGCAGCTTAGAGGGGGGGCGCGGTACGAACACTGAAGCTTTCTTT	CASSLEGGRGTNTEAFF
TRBJ2-1	TRBV7-3	TRBD2	.	TGTGCCAGCAGCTTAATAGCGGGGGGTGAGCAGTTCTTC	CASSLIAGGEQFF
TRBJ2-5	TRBV3-1	.	few	TGTGCCAGCAGCCTTGGCGGGCAGTACCAAGAGACCCAGTACTTC	CASSLGGQYQETQYF
TRBJ2-1	TRBV6-4	.	.	TGTGCCAGCAGCGCAGAGCTCTACAATGAGCAGTTCTTC	CASSAELYNEQFF
TRBJ2-5	TRBV10-2	.	few	TGCGCCAGCAGTGAGCAGGTGGAGGAGACCCAGTACTTC	CASSEQVEETQYF
TRBJ2-3	TRBV19	TRBD2	.	TGTGCCAGTAGTCCCGCCCGGACTAGCTTCACAGATACGCAGTATTTT	CASSPARTSFTDTQYF
TRBJ1-4	TRBV12-3/TRBV12-4	.	.	TGTGCCAGCAGTTTCGTCAGTTATGGGGAAAAACTGTTTTTT	CASSFVSYGEKLFF
TRBJ2-1	TRBV7-2	.	few	TGTGCCAGCAGCCCCAGGGGACGGGGTGAGCAGTTCTTC	CASSPRGRGEQFF
TRBJ2-1	TRBV11-3	TRBD2	.	TGTGCCAGCAGCCCTGCCGCTAGCGGGAGGGCCATTGGGGAGTTCTTC	CASSPAASGRAIGEFF
TRBJ2-1	TRBV7-9	.	.	TGTGCCAGCAGCTTCCGAGATTCTTACAATGAGCAGTTCTTC	CASSFRDSYNEQFF